The 15 T cell receptor beta chains presented below share a single source sample, sequenced in a study of human T cells and chemical hapten exposure. One entry per CDR3 protein results from TCRdb running MiXCR on the RACE reads. The sample consists of 35,000 to 50,000 distinct CDR3 sequences, 8.9% of them appearing once. This sample's time point: patch test 2, 6 weeks after DPC sensitization. The treatment here: therapeutic diphenylcyclopropenone sensitization with weekly scalp DPC. The specimen comprised whole blood, sampled in connection with sensitization to the hapten diphenylcyclopropenone (DPC). These receptors all come from a woman in her thirties or forties with alopecia areata. Some clones in this sample may be carry-over from other donors' samples.

This clonotype was counted at least ten times. This chain joins TRBV25-1 and TRBJ2-1; 9 bases map to TRBD2. V dropped 2 bases and J dropped 10; count of bases not matched to a gene: 9. The germline gives CDR1 MGHDK, CDR2 SYGVNS. CDR3 length: 15 amino acids. The CDR3 nucleotides are TGTGCCAGCAGTGAAAGCGGCGGGGGGGCCAACGAGCAGTTCTTC. Protein: CASSESGGGANEQFF.

This clonotype was picked up many times. The chain recombines TRBV2 with TRBJ2-1; TRBD2 aligns across 8 bases. V lost 6 bases and J lost 6; bases outside the gene matches: 7. The CDR3 has 14 amino acids. CDR1 is SNHLY, CDR2 FYNNEI, per germline. The CDR3 DNA is TGTGCCAGCAGGGTCGGGGGGGCCGTCAATGAGCAGTTCTTC. This translates into CASRVGGAVNEQFF.

The V and J genes are TRBV20-1 and TRBJ2-3, with 10 bases identical to TRBD2. The CDR3 has 14 amino acids. With 5 bases clipped from V and 4 bases from J, the junction kept 6 bases outside the gene matches. CDR1 and CDR2 (germline): DFQATT, SNEGSKA (reference sequence). The CDR3 is CSAPRLAGADTQYF. The DNA for the CDR3 is TGCAGTGCTCCACGGCTAGCGGGGGCAGATACGCAGTATTTT.

Points on this clonotype: The junction does not match germline at one end; this may be a read error. The rearrangement links TRBV2 to TRBJ1-3; maybe TRBD1 (6 bases). This CDR3 has 16 residues. Germline loops: CDR1 SNHLY, CDR2 FYNNEI. The CDR3: CVSSEEWGLSGNTIYF. The CDR3 DNA reads as TGTGTCAGCAGTGAAGAATGGGGGCTTTCCGGAAACACCATATATTTT.

This clonotype was detected a few times. The rearrangement links TRBV4-1 to TRBJ1-1; D might be TRBD1 (5 bases). V was pared by 0 bases and J by 2 bases, with 10 bases between. This CDR3 is built from 15 residues. CDR1 is MGHRA and CDR2 is YSYEKL in the germline V gene. The CDR3 protein is CASSQEVRANTEAFF. CDR3 sequence (DNA): TGCGCCAGCAGCCAAGAGGTCAGGGCTAACACTGAAGCTTTCTTT.

The table lists this clonotype with many counts. V gene TRBV6-2 or TRBV6-3 combines with J gene TRBJ2-6; 8 nucleotides align to TRBD2. The V gene's germline CDR1 is MNHEY and CDR2 SVGEGT. The junction had 4 bases not matched to a gene; V was cut back by 6 bases and J by 0 bases. The CDR3 covers 16 residues. The CDR3 loop is CASRPAGVSGANVLTF. The CDR3 coding sequence is TGTGCCAGCAGGCCAGCGGGGGTCTCTGGGGCCAACGTCCTGACTTTC.

This clonotype was recorded many times. V is TRBV7-6 and J is TRBJ2-2, with 8 positions matching TRBD1. V was pared by 5 bases and J by 4 bases, with 6 bases of the junction left unmatched. The length of the CDR3 is 15 residues. Germline assignment: CDR1 SGHVS and CDR2 FNYEAQ. The CDR3 nucleotides are TGTGCCAGCAGCGCTCAACAGGGGGTCACCGGGGAGCTGTTTTTT. Its protein product is CASSAQQGVTGELFF.

This clonotype was counted at least ten times. This rearrangement joins TRBV5-4 to TRBJ2-1; 7 nucleotides align to TRBD1. J was trimmed by 6 bases and V by 1 base; bases with no gene match: 19. The CDR3 has 19 residues. Germline loops: CDR1 SGHNT, CDR2 YYREEE (reference sequence). This CDR3 reads CASSLYLWSTGSSGNEQFF. The CDR3 DNA is TGTGCCAGCAGCTTGTACCTTTGGTCGACAGGGTCTTCGGGCAATGAGCAGTTCTTC.

CDR3 nucleotide sequence: TGTGCCAGTAGTCCATCCTATACAACTAATGAAAAACTGTTTTTT. Translation: CASSPSYTTNEKLFF. The genes are TRBV19 and TRBJ1-4, with no clear D. Per germline, CDR1 LNHDA and CDR2 SQIVND (reference sequence). CDR3 size: 15 residues. V lost 5 bases to trimming and J lost 0 bases, with 10 bases between them. The full variable domain, with the rest looked up from reference TRBV19 and TRBJ1-4, is DGGITQSPKYLFRKEGQNVTLSCEQNLNHDAMYWYRQDPGQGLRLIYYSQIVNDFQKGDIAEGYSVSREKKESFPLTVTSAQKNPTAFYLCASSPSYTTNEKLFFGSGTQLSVL.

The J gene is TRBJ2-5, the V gene TRBV7-3; 12 bases are a match to TRBD2. CDR3 length: 16 residues. Germline CDR1 and CDR2: SGHTA and FQGTGA. V shed 1 base and J 4 bases; nucleotides not matched to a gene: 4. The CDR3 nucleotides are TGTGCCAGCAGCTTAAGAGGACTAGCGGGATCAGAGACCCAGTACTTC. It specifies CASSLRGLAGSETQYF.

This clonotype was counted a few times. DNA of the CDR3: TGCGCCAGCAGCCAAGTTCTGGCGGCTGGCTACACCTTC. Protein product: CASSQVLAAGYTF. The rearrangement links TRBV4-3 to TRBJ1-2; D uncertain. The CDR3 sequence is 13 residues long. V was cut by 1 base and J by 7 bases, with 10 bases left in between. The germline V gene has CDR1 LGHNA and CDR2 YSLEER.

The chain combines TRBV29-1 with TRBJ2-3; D gene unclear. From germline, CDR1 is SQVTM and CDR2 ANQGSEA. CDR3 length: 11 amino acids. Trimming pared 6 bases from V and 7 bases from J, leaving 11 bases between. CDR3 in amino acids: CSVRVGNTQYF. CDR3 coding DNA: TGCAGCGTGCGAGTAGGAAATACGCAGTATTTT.

Concerning this clonotype itself: Given a much more abundant clone one base away, this may be a read error. The chain recombines TRBV5-5 with TRBJ2-7, with D perhaps TRBD1 (6 bases). This CDR3 region has 15 residues. Trimming took 0 bases from V and 2 from J, leaving 12 bases between them. CDR1 is SGHKS, CDR2 YYEKEE, per germline (reference sequence). This CDR3 is CASSLEIQGPYEQYF. The CDR3 coding sequence is TGTGCCAGCAGCTTGGAGATACAGGGCCCCTACGAGCAGTACTTC.

The rearrangement links TRBV4-1 to TRBJ2-2; D is uncertain. The V gene lost 4 bases and the J gene lost 1 base, with 7 bases spanning the gap. The germline V gene has CDR1 MGHRA and CDR2 YSYEKL. The CDR3 is 14 amino acids. The CDR3 here is CASSPTGNTGELFF. CDR3 DNA sequence: TGCGCCAGCAGCCCCACGGGGAACACCGGGGAGCTGTTTTTT.

This clonotype appeared many times. The chain carries TRBV4-1 and TRBJ2-1; the match to TRBD1 covers 7 bases. The CDR3 is made up of 16 amino acids. Germline assignment: CDR1 MGHRA and CDR2 YSYEKL. Germline trimming cut 0 bases from V and 3 bases from J; bases unmatched to any gene: 5. CDR3 in DNA: TGCGCCAGCAGCCAAGACGACAGGGCCTACTACAATGAGCAGTTCTTC. Protein product: CASSQDDRAYYNEQFF.